This is a list of T cell receptor beta chains from one sample in a study of CD8+CD57+ T cells in acquired aplastic anemia. TCRdb itself ran the reads through MiXCR, one entry per CDR3 protein. This table has under 250,000 distinct CDR3 sequences, 30% to 35% appearing once. The specimen was sorted CD4+, CD8+, or CD8+CD57+ T cells (not recorded which) from PBMCs. The receptors stem from a human donor in good health, serving as a control. The CDR3 runs from the conserved cysteine through the conserved F or W. A D gene is named only where the DNA matches it firmly.

>TRBJ1-1|TRBD1|TRBV5-1
CASSLGDRQNTEAFF
>TRBJ1-3|.|TRBV12-3/TRBV12-4
CASGAGAQGNTIYF
>TRBJ1-2|.|TRBV29-1
CSAESGAYGYTF
>TRBJ1-1|.|TRBV29-1
CSAGFELNTEAFF
>TRBJ2-3|TRBD2|TRBV5-1
CASSPGTSGGAHPDTQYF
>TRBJ1-1|.|TRBV25-1
CASSELQGVRNTEAFF
>TRBJ1-2|.|TRBV12-3/TRBV12-4
CASSLGGGLYGYTF
>TRBJ1-1|.|TRBV5-6
CASSFPTGNTEAFF
>TRBJ2-2|TRBD1|TRBV12-3/TRBV12-4
CASRETGGLNTGELFF
>TRBJ2-7|.|TRBV29-1
CSVNQAGSDEQYF
>TRBJ1-6|.|TRBV7-2
CASSPRLENSPLHF
>TRBJ2-5|TRBD2|TRBV24-1
CATSDPAGRGKFETQYF
>TRBJ2-1|.|TRBV20-1
CSAQRIGGYNEQFF
>TRBJ1-1|.|TRBV2
CASSQEEGSDEAFF
>TRBJ2-5|TRBD1|TRBV18
CASSSRTGAGQETQYF
>TRBJ1-2|.|TRBV30
CAWRGPMKGYTF
>TRBJ2-1|TRBD2|TRBV11-1
CASSFTPGLAGGNEQFF
>TRBJ1-2|.|TRBV5-1
CASSLAMGNGYTF
>TRBJ1-2|TRBD1|TRBV7-2
CASSPQTGGPYGYTF
>TRBJ2-5|.|TRBV4-1
CASSHPSETQYF
>TRBJ1-1|.|TRBV19
CASSILGELNTEAFF
>TRBJ1-1|.|TRBV6-5
CASAGSGLGNTEAFF
>TRBJ1-1|.|TRBV2
CASSSWGNTEAFF
>TRBJ2-1|TRBD2|TRBV11-2
CASSFSGAGYNEQFF
>TRBJ2-7|TRBD2|TRBV20-1
CSARIAGAFEQYF
>TRBJ2-7|TRBD1|TRBV27
CASSKLRDRVSYEQYF
>TRBJ2-5|.|TRBV5-1
CASSLAGVQTQYF
>TRBJ1-2|.|TRBV19
CASSIDPGVTGGYTF
>TRBJ1-2|TRBD1|TRBV4-2
CASSQEDRATYGYTF
>TRBJ1-2|.|TRBV10-3
CAISESYRDRRPNYGYTF
>TRBJ2-1|.|TRBV7-2
CASSVSEQGYNEQFF
>TRBJ2-3|TRBD1|TRBV29-1
CSVATTGGTDTQYF
>TRBJ1-5|.|TRBV19
CASSSGTSNQPQHF
>TRBJ2-7|TRBD1|TRBV4-1
CASSHRPGQGHEQYF
>TRBJ1-4|TRBD1|TRBV7-9
CASIRGLDEKLFF
>TRBJ1-2|.|TRBV9
CASSVGSGRSYGYTF
>TRBJ1-6|.|TRBV19
CASSIVRDTHVSPLHF
>TRBJ2-7|.|TRBV11-2
CASSLDRQGHAYEQYF
>TRBJ1-6|TRBD1|TRBV30
CAWRMDRGYNSPLHF
>TRBJ2-1|.|TRBV15
CATSRDKENEQFF
>TRBJ1-3|.|TRBV9
CASSNPERDTIYF
>TRBJ1-4|.|TRBV11-1
CASSPRRFSGSQNEKLFF
>TRBJ2-1|TRBD2|TRBV24-1
CASSQGLAGDNGQFF
>TRBJ1-6|.|TRBV28
CASISTGSVSPLHF
>TRBJ2-1|.|TRBV14
CASSQGRRNGYNEQFF
>TRBJ2-2|TRBD1|TRBV12-3/TRBV12-4
CASSLPSDRANTRELFF
>TRBJ1-2|.|TRBV29-1
CSVDPSYNYGYTF
>TRBJ2-7|.|TRBV7-8
CASSLSEVSYEQYF